The 16 T cell receptor beta chains reported below all come from one sample, sequenced in a study of brain T cells in children with intractable seizures. Some clones are missing from TCRdb's copy, which holds only in-frame ones; the method was immunoSEQ multiplex PCR. The sample lists about 41,000 clones; 75% to 95% were seen once. This specimen was peripheral blood, taken at surgery. All receptors come from a girl aged 2-9 years with tuberous sclerosis and intractable seizures.

The table lists this clone with a few counts. The V call is TRBV6-4, the J call TRBJ2-3, with 13 bases matching TRBD2. Germline V gene lookup returns CDR1 MRHNA and CDR2 SNTAGT. This CDR3 has 16 amino acids. Trimming at V came to 5 bases and at J to 5 bases, leaving 7 bases not matched to a gene. The CDR3 DNA reads TGTGCCAGCAGTCCAACTAGCGGGGGGGCGAGAGATACGCAGTATTTT. It specifies CASSPTSGGARDTQYF.

This clone has only a few counts. The genes are TRBV5-4 and TRBJ2-1, with D unresolved. Per germline, CDR1 SGHNT and CDR2 YYREEE (reference sequence). V was pared by 4 bases and J by 8 bases, with 13 bases between. CDR3 length: 13 residues. As DNA, the CDR3 is TGTGCCAGCAGCCCTGGACCTACGGATGAGCAGTTCTTC. Its protein is CASSPGPTDEQFF.

This clone was recorded only once. The rearrangement links TRBV6-5 to TRBJ1-4, with D maybe TRBD1 (6 bases). With 8 bases removed from V and 2 bases from J, the gap between germline ends came to 12 bases. CDR1 and CDR2 from the germline V gene are MNHEY and SVGAGI. The CDR3 runs 14 residues. The chain's CDR3 is CASDITGTNEKLFF. The DNA for the CDR3 is TGTGCCAGCGATATAACAGGGACTAATGAAAAACTGTTTTTT.

The chain links TRBV24-1 to TRBJ2-3; tentative D call: TRBD2 (6 bases). Trimming shortened V by 7 bases and J by 3 bases, and 16 bases separated the two germline ends. CDR3 length: 15 residues. Per the germline V gene, CDR1 is KGHDR and CDR2 is SFDVKD. In nucleotides, the CDR3 is TGTGCCACCAGGCCCGGGACGGGGAGGACAGATACGCAGTATTTT. Protein: CATRPGTGRTDTQYF.

The CDR3 spells CASSDSIPGVTEAFF. For the CDR3, the DNA is TGTGCCAGCAGTGACTCAATTCCAGGGGTTACTGAAGCTTTCTTT. The rearrangement joins TRBV25-1 to TRBJ1-1; D is possibly TRBD1 (6 bases). Deletions cut 3 bases from V and 5 bases from J, with 16 bases between. The CDR3 extends over 15 amino acids. Germline V gives CDR1 MGHDK, CDR2 SYGVNS.

The gene calls are TRBV9 and TRBJ2-1, with 10 bases that match TRBD2. The CDR3 loop spans 18 amino acids. J was trimmed by 3 bases and V by 0 bases; bases with no gene match: 9. Germline CDR1 reads SGDLS; CDR2 reads YYNGEE. This CDR3 is CASSVATSGIPFYNEQFF. CDR3 DNA: TGTGCCAGCAGCGTAGCCACTAGCGGGATCCCATTCTACAATGAGCAGTTCTTC.

This clone turned up a few times. This rearrangement joins TRBV4-1 to TRBJ1-6; no definite D call. Germline loops: CDR1 MGHRA, CDR2 YSYEKL. The length of the CDR3 is 16 residues. The germline V and J ends were trimmed by 0 bases and 14 bases, with 20 bases remaining between them. CDR3 nucleotide sequence: TGCGCCAGCAGCCAAGATTGGCCACCTCGGGTTGGTTCCCTCCACTTT. It specifies CASSQDWPPRVGSLHF.

The chain recombines TRBV7-2 with TRBJ2-7; maybe TRBD2 (6 bases). This CDR3 comprises 14 residues. Trimming removed 1 base at V and 4 bases at J, with 11 bases between. The germline V gene encodes CDR1 SGHTA and CDR2 FQGNSA. The CDR3 DNA reads as TGTGCCAGCAGCTTAGATGGGACTGATTACGAGCAGTACGTC. Its translation: CASSLDGTDYEQYV.

The chain combines TRBV11-3 with TRBJ2-1, with 9 positions matching TRBD1. CDR3 length equals 13 residues. The germline CDR1 and CDR2 sequences are SGHNT and YENEEA. The ends lost 4 bases at V and 9 bases at J; junction bases unmatched: 4. The CDR3 DNA sequence: TGTGCCAGCAGCTCACACAGGGGGCCTGAGCAGTTCTTC. It yields the protein CASSSHRGPEQFF. The full variable domain, its missing parts supplied by reference TRBV11-3 and TRBJ2-1, is EAGVVQSPRYKIIEKKQPVAFWCNPISGHNTLYWYLQNLGQGPELLIRYENEEAVDDSQLPKDRFSAERLKGVDSTLKIQPAELGDSAVYLCASSSHRGPEQFFGPGTRLTVL.

The gene calls are TRBV30 and TRBJ2-1; D gene unclear. CDR3 length: 11 residues. In germline, CDR1 is GTSNPN, CDR2 SVGIG (reference sequence). The V end lost 0 bases, the J end lost 10 bases, and 7 bases lay between the germline ends. CDR3 nucleotide sequence: TGTGCCTGGAGTGTATACCGGGAGCAGTTCTTC. Translated: CAWSVYREQFF.

The chain recombines TRBV5-1 with TRBJ2-3; 8 bases agree with TRBD1. Germline V gene data show CDR1 as SGHRS and CDR2 as YFSETQ. V shed 1 base and J 4 bases; nucleotides not matched to a gene: 5. This CDR3 has 15 residues. The CDR3 sequence is CASSLRTGTSDTQYF. In nucleotides, the CDR3 is TGCGCCAGCAGCTTGAGGACAGGGACATCAGATACGCAGTATTTT. The full variable domain, its missing parts supplied by reference TRBV5-1 and TRBJ2-3, is KAGVTQTPRYLIKTRGQQVTLSCSPISGHRSVSWYQQTPGQGLQFLFEYFSETQRNKGNFPGRFSGRQFSNSRSEMNVSTLELGDSALYLCASSLRTGTSDTQYFGPGTRLTVL.

The gene calls are TRBV5-1 and TRBJ2-2; 10 bases line up with TRBD1. V lost 0 bases, J lost 4 bases, and 3 bases stayed unmatched. The V gene's germline CDR1 is SGHRS and CDR2 YFSETQ. CDR3 length: 16 residues. The CDR3 region is CASSLVGTGATGELFF. The CDR3, as DNA: TGCGCCAGCAGCTTGGTGGGGACAGGGGCCACCGGGGAGCTGTTTTTT. Full variable domain (outside the CDR3, taken from reference TRBV5-1 and TRBJ2-2): KAGVTQTPRYLIKTRGQQVTLSCSPISGHRSVSWYQQTPGQGLQFLFEYFSETQRNKGNFPGRFSGRQFSNSRSEMNVSTLELGDSALYLCASSLVGTGATGELFFGEGSRLTVL.

V usage is TRBV29-1 and J usage is TRBJ2-5, with 8 bases identical to TRBD1. Losses at the gene ends were 7 bases for V and 4 bases for J; bases not matched to a gene: 8. There are 13 residues in the CDR3. Looked up from germline, CDR1 is SQVTM and CDR2 is ANQGSEA. The CDR3 DNA is TGCAGCGGAGGCAGGGGGCGGGTAGAGACCCAGTACTTC. It is translated as CSGGRGRVETQYF.

The chain couples TRBV19 to TRBJ1-1; unclear D gene. Germline loops: CDR1 LNHDA, CDR2 SQIVND (reference sequence). Trimming removed 3 bases from V and 1 base from J, with 12 bases in between. The CDR3 contains 15 residues. Written as DNA, the CDR3 is TGTGCCAGTAGTATGGGAGGGCTATCGAACACTGAAGCTTTCTTT. Its translation is CASSMGGLSNTEAFF.

The chain joins TRBV7-2 to TRBJ1-1; D perhaps matches TRBD1 (5 bases). The CDR3 sequence is 15 residues long. V dropped 1 base and J dropped 4 bases, with 13 bases sitting between them. Germline lookup yields CDR1 SGHTA and CDR2 FQGNSA. CDR3 sequence reads: CASSLVGGSGTEAFF. CDR3 coding DNA: TGTGCCAGCAGCTTAGTCGGGGGGAGTGGCACTGAAGCTTTCTTT.

V usage is TRBV18 and J usage is TRBJ1-1; D may be TRBD1 (6 bases). The V and J ends lost 0 bases and 8 bases respectively, with 16 bases between them. The CDR3 sequence is 15 residues long. Germline assignment: CDR1 KGHSH and CDR2 LQKENI. In DNA, the CDR3 is TGTGCCAGCTCACCACCATATGAGGGGGTGGGGGAAGCTTTCTTT. Its translation: CASSPPYEGVGEAFF.